The source of this T cell receptor (beta chain) is a study of T cells in Graves' hyperthyroidism and ophthalmopathy. The CDR3 is 15 residues long. The junction had 10 bases not matched to a gene; V was cut back by 4 bases and J by 6 bases. Looked up from germline, CDR1 is MGHRA and CDR2 is YSYEKL. This clonotype was observed a few times. Investigators excluded patients with uncontrolled infection, other autoimmune disease, pregnancy or lactation. Around 9.9 ml of fresh peripheral blood supplied the PBMCs. RNA transcripts served as the template for amplifying TCR beta CDR3 regions. TCR CDR3 underwent first-round RT-PCR with the HTBI primer set. TCRdb fed the multiplex PCR reads into MiXCR, producing one record per CDR3 protein. This sample carries around 430,000 distinct CDR3 sequences, under 15% of them seen once, and the ten largest clones take approximately 29%.

The gene calls are TRBV4-1 and TRBJ2-7, with TRBD1 matching over 9 bases. The sequenced sample consisted of blood. This clonotype was obtained from a woman aged 25 to 39 with Graves' hyperthyroidism. The CDR3 reads CASSRVLQGAGEQYF. The CDR3 DNA follows: TGCGCCAGCAGCCGAGTCCTACAGGGGGCGGGCGAGCAGTACTTC.